The present entry profiles one TCR beta chain with its context. The entry originates in a study of identical twins. The CDR3 is 13 amino acids. Germline trimming cut 5 bases from V and 5 bases from J; bases unmatched to any gene: 2. Germline CDR1 reads SEHNR; CDR2 reads FQNEAQ (reference sequence). TCRdb reprocessed the 5' RACE reads via MiXCR and lists one record per CDR3 protein. The repertoire consists of 250,000 to 350,000 distinct CDR3 sequences, with 8% to 9.5% occurring once and the leading ten covering approximately 6.6%. In addition, the sample was reused for a study of yellow fever vaccine responses in identical twins.

The specimen was CD8+ T cells sorted from blood. The source of this sequence is a woman aged 18-30 years in good health. The rearrangement joins TRBV7-9 to TRBJ2-1; TRBD1 matches at 8 bases. The DNA for the CDR3 is TGTGCCAGCAGCCCGGACAGGGACAATGAGCAGTTCTTC. It codes for CASSPDRDNEQFF.